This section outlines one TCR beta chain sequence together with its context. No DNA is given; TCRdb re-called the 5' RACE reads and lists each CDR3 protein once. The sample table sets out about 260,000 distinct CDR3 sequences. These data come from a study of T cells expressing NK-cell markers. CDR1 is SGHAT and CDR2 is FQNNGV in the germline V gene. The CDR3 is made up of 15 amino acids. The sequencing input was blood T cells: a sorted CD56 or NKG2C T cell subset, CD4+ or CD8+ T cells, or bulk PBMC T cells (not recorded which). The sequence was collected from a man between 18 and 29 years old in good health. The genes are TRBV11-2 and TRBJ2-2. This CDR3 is CASSLTSRDTGELFF.